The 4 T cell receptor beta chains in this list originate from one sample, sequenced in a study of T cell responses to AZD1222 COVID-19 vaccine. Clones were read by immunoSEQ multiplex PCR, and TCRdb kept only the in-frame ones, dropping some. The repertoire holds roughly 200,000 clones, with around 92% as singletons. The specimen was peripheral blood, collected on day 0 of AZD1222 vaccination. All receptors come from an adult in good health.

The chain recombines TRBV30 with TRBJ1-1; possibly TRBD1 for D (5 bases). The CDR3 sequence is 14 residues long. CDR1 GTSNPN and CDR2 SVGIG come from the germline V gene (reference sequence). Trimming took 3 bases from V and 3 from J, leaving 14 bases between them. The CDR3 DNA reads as TGTGCCTGGAGCCGAGGGGCGGGCCACACTGAAGCTTTCTTT. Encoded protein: CAWSRGAGHTEAFF. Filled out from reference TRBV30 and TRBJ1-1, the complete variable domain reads SQTIHQWPATLVQPVGSPLSLECTVEGTSNPNLYWYRQAAGRGLQLLFYSVGIGQISSEVPQNLSASRPQDRQFILSSKKLLLSDSGFYLCAWSRGAGHTEAFFGQGTRLTVV.

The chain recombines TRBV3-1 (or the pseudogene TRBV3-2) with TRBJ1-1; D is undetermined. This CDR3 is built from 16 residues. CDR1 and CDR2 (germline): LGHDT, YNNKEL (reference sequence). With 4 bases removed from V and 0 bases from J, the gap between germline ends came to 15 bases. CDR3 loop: CASSRSDIGVNTEAFF. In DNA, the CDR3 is TGTGCCAGCAGCCGATCCGATATTGGGGTGAACACTGAAGCTTTCTTT.

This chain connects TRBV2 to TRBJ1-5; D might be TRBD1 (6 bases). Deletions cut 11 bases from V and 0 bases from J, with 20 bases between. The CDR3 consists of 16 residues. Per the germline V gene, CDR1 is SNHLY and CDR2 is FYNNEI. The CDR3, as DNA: TGTGCCTCCCAGGGGAAGACAGCATATAGCAATCAGCCCCAGCATTTT. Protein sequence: CASQGKTAYSNQPQHF.

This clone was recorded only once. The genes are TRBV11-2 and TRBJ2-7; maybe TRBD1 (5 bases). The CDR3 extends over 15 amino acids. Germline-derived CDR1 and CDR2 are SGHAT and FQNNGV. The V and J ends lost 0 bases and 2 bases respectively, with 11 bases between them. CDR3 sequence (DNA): TGTGCCAGCAGCTTAGATTCGGCCAGGGCCTACGAGCAGTACTTC. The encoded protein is CASSLDSARAYEQYF.